This T cell receptor beta chain was captured by sequencing in a study of T cell responses to AZD1222 COVID-19 vaccine. Study-wide findings and caveats: Of the AZD1222 recipients, only 6 or 7 were seropositive at baseline. Reports say nearly half of spike-specific TCRs go after unmutated variant regions. Donors were mostly white British, more females; clonal diversity possibly underestimated.

Assay used: immunoSEQ multiplex PCR; TCRdb lists only in-frame clones, some missing. The table records 60,000 or so clones, about 79% of them present only once. A note on this clone: Its target is unknown.

The germline V gene has CDR1 LGHDT and CDR2 YNNKEL (reference sequence). The length of the CDR3 is 11 residues. The germline V and J ends were trimmed by 6 bases and 6 bases, with 7 bases remaining between them. This specimen was peripheral blood, taken on day 0 of AZD1222 vaccination. The TCR sequence derives from an adult in good health. This rearrangement joins TRBV3-1 (or the pseudogene TRBV3-2) to TRBJ2-3, with unresolved D. The CDR3 DNA reads TGTGCCAGCAGGGTGGGGGATACGCAGTATTTT. As protein: CASRVGDTQYF.